The sequence of this T cell receptor (beta chain) was determined in a study of radiation and T cells in renal cell carcinoma. V lost 1 base, J lost 0 bases, and 9 bases lay in between. CDR3 length: 15 residues. CDR1 SGHTA and CDR2 FQGNSA come from the germline V gene. Method: immunoSEQ multiplex PCR; TCRdb's copy keeps in-frame clones and lacks some. Of about 78,000 clones in the sample, approximately 90% are singletons; the top ten hold approximately 6%. Described time point: blood 4 weeks post-SBRT, at nephrectomy. Treatment given: 15 Gy SBRT to primary tumor, nephrectomy 4 weeks later. Nephrectomy followed 15 Gy stereotactic body radiation by 4 weeks. As for this clone: Its cognate antigen is unknown.

Whole-study findings and limits: Top tumor clonotypes rose in blood 2 weeks post-radiation, then contracted.

This material consisted of blood, taken from a patient whose treatment included radiotherapy and nephrectomy. The chain combines TRBV7-2 with TRBJ1-2, with unresolved D. This clonotype was sampled from a woman in her sixties or seventies with renal cell carcinoma. The CDR3 sequence is CASSLDGRANYGYTF. CDR3 bases: TGTGCCAGCAGCTTAGATGGCAGAGCTAACTATGGCTACACCTTC. The variable domain in full, with the rest retrieved from reference TRBV7-2 and TRBJ1-2, is GAGVSQSPSNKVTEKGKDVELRCDPISGHTALYWYRQSLGQGLEFLIYFQGNSAPDKSGLPSDRFSAERTGGSVSTLTIQRTQQEDSAVYLCASSLDGRANYGYTFGSGTRLTVV.